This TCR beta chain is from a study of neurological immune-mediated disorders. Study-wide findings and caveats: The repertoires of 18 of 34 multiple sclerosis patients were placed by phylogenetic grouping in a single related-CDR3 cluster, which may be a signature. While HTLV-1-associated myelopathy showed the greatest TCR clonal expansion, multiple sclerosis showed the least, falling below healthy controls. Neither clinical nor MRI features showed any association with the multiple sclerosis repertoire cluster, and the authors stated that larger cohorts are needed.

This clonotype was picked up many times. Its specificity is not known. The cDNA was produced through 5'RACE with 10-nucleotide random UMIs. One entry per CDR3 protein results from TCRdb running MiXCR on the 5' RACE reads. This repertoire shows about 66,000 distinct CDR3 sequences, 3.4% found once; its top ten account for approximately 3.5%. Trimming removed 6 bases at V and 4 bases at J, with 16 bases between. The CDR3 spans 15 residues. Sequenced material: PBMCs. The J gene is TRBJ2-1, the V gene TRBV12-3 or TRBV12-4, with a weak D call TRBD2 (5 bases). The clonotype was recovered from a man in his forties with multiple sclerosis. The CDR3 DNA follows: TGTGCCAGCAGCAGAAGCGGATCTCATTACAATGAGCAGTTCTTC. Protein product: CASSRSGSHYNEQFF.